In this sample, the clone carrying this T cell receptor (beta chain) turned up many times. The repertoire came from unfractionated whole blood and reflected all unsorted peripheral T cells. Reverse transcription used 450 to 650 ng RNA and constant-region primers for alpha and beta. Using multiplexing indices, alpha and beta chain libraries were generated apart by chain-specific third strand synthesis. The library had 12-nucleotide molecular identifiers formed by two random hexamers joined together. TCRdb re-derived calls from the 5' RACE reads in MiXCR, one entry per CDR3 protein. This table has roughly 4,200 distinct CDR3 sequences, 13% appearing once. In germline, CDR1 is DFQATT, CDR2 SNEGSKA (reference sequence). CDR3 length: 15 residues. V lost 1 base and J lost 2, with 12 bases in between. This entry belongs to a study of HIV-infected patients and healthy controls.

Sequences were derived from blood, sampled before antiretroviral therapy. The gene calls are TRBV20-1 and TRBJ1-3, with TRBD1 as a possible D gene (6 bases). The clonotype originates from an adult with HIV infection. The CDR3 here is CSARGYREPGNTIYF. DNA for the CDR3: TGCAGTGCTAGAGGATACAGGGAACCTGGAAACACCATATATTTT.